This T cell receptor beta chain originates from a study of T cell responses to AZD1222 COVID-19 vaccine. Remarks on this clone: The antigen remains unidentified.

Study-level points and caveats: No repertoire was sampled before or during the peak T cell response, only after it. Possibly, clonal diversity was underestimated; donors were largely white British and included more females. Two doses of AZD1222 preceded a rise in Spike-specific TCR breadth and depth.

V lost 5 bases and J lost 7, with 14 bases in between. CDR3 length equals 13 residues. Clones were read by immunoSEQ multiplex PCR, and TCRdb kept only the in-frame ones, dropping some. This table has roughly 140,000 clones, roughly four fifths appearing once. The sequenced sample was peripheral blood, obtained on day 0 of MenACWY control vaccination. This clonotype was sampled from an adult in good health. The chain recombines TRBV12-3 or TRBV12-4 with TRBJ1-1; a possible D gene is TRBD1 (5 bases). CDR3: CASSTWGTSEAFF. DNA for the CDR3: TGTGCCAGCAGTACCTGGGGCACCAGTGAAGCTTTCTTT.